The source of this TCR beta chain is a study of T cell responses to AZD1222 COVID-19 vaccine. In germline, CDR1 is LNHNV, CDR2 YYDKDF (reference sequence). This CDR3 has 15 residues. V gave up 1 base and J gave up 4 bases, with 11 bases separating them. Produced via immunoSEQ multiplex PCR; TCRdb's table is partial and in-frame only. The sample contains around 200,000 clones, around nine tenths of which appear only once. Sequencing used peripheral blood, obtained on day 0 of AZD1222 vaccination. This TCR was recovered from an adult in good health. The chain uses TRBV15 and TRBJ1-3; D gene ambiguous. The CDR3 DNA reads as TGTGCCACCAGCAGAGGACAAGGGCGCGGAAACACCATATATTTT. Its protein is CATSRGQGRGNTIYF.